This is a list of T cell receptor beta chains from one sample in a study of control samples from healthy donors and cancer patients. The repertoire was sequenced with immunoSEQ multiplex PCR; TCRdb's copy has only in-frame clones and lacks some. Found here are some 140,000 clones, approximately 93% of them singletons; the top ten hold about 5%. The sample consisted of blood. The origin of the receptors is a middle-aged man in good health. Each CDR3 is given with its conserved first and last residue. The D gene is left open where the match is weak. Not every row has a clone size; where given, it reads once, few, many or a size class.

d_gene	abundance	j_gene	v_gene	CDR3aa	CDR3nt
TRBD1	.	TRBJ2-3	TRBV19	CASSPHRGPTDTQYF	TGTGCCAGTAGTCCCCACAGGGGCCCCACAGATACGCAGTATTTT
.	.	TRBJ1-1	TRBV6-2/TRBV6-3	CASTPPGWGTEAFF	TGTGCCAGCACCCCCCCAGGATGGGGCACTGAAGCTTTCTTT
.	.	TRBJ1-2	TRBV5-1	CASSPGLLAYGYTF	TGCGCCAGCAGCCCAGGATTACTCGCCTATGGCTACACCTTC
.	.	TRBJ1-2	TRBV29-1	CSVSLVGSAIYGYTF	TGCAGCGTTTCGCTAGTGGGCAGTGCTATCTATGGCTACACCTTC
.	.	TRBJ1-5	TRBV29-1	CSVRLAGENQPQHF	TGCAGCGTTCGATTAGCGGGGGAGAATCAGCCCCAGCATTTT
TRBD1	.	TRBJ1-2	TRBV6-5	CASSKGQVNYGYTF	TGTGCCAGCAGCAAGGGACAGGTCAACTATGGCTACACCTTC
TRBD2	.	TRBJ2-1	TRBV7-6	CASSLSTSGDFYNEQFF	TGTGCCAGCAGCTTATCGACTAGCGGGGATTTCTACAATGAGCAGTTCTTC
.	.	TRBJ2-5	TRBV5-1	CASSFTSRQAGETQYF	TGCGCCAGCAGCTTTACGTCGCGGCAGGCTGGGGAGACCCAGTACTTC
.	.	TRBJ1-2	TRBV29-1	CSCIHHLVGYTF	TGCAGCTGCATACACCACCTCGTTGGCTACACCTTC
.	.	TRBJ1-4	TRBV2	CASSRRDGQNEKLFF	TGTGCCAGCAGCCGTCGGGACGGCCAGAATGAAAAACTGTTTTTT
.	.	TRBJ1-4	TRBV5-6	CASSFESEKLFF	TGTGCCAGCAGCTTTGAGTCTGAAAAACTGTTTTTT
.	.	TRBJ1-3	TRBV3-1/TRBV3-2	CASSQGPGGNTIYF	TGTGCCAGCAGCCAAGGGCCGGGGGGAAACACCATATATTTT
.	.	TRBJ1-1	TRBV6-1	CASSEIRTTEAFF	TGTGCCAGCAGTGAAATCCGGACCACCGAAGCTTTCTTT
.	.	TRBJ1-6	TRBV7-9	CASSFSLSPLHF	TGTGCCAGCAGCTTTTCTTTGTCACCCCTCCACTTT
.	.	TRBJ2-1	TRBV27	CASSLGGALNEQFF	TGTGCCAGCAGTTTAGGTGGGGCGCTAAATGAGCAGTTCTTC
.	.	TRBJ1-2	TRBV20-1	CSASEGIYYGYTF	TGCAGTGCTAGTGAGGGAATATACTATGGCTACACCTTC
TRBD1	.	TRBJ2-7	TRBV4-3	CASSLNRGPYEQYF	TGCGCCAGCAGCCTCAACAGGGGGCCCTACGAGCAGTACTTC
TRBD1	.	TRBJ1-2	TRBV5-4	CASSSPGQEFRF	TGTGCCAGCAGCTCTCCGGGACAGGAGTTCCGTTTC
TRBD1	.	TRBJ1-6	TRBV5-1	CASSPPGTANSPLHF	TGCGCCAGCAGCCCCCCCGGGACAGCCAATTCACCCCTCCACTTT
TRBD1	once	TRBJ1-4	TRBV6-5	CASTLTGGNEKLFF	TGTGCCAGCACCTTGACAGGGGGTAATGAAAAACTGTTTTTT
.	.	TRBJ1-2	TRBV6-1	CASSEPGSYGYTF	TGTGCCAGCAGTGAACCCGGTTCCTATGGCTACACCTTC
.	.	TRBJ2-1	TRBV19	CASSIKGNTYNEQFF	TGTGCCAGTAGTATTAAAGGGAACACCTACAATGAGCAGTTCTTC
.	once	TRBJ1-4	TRBV29-1	CSVVVQGGEKLFF	TGCAGCGTTGTCGTTCAGGGCGGTGAAAAACTGTTTTTT
.	.	TRBJ1-1	TRBV2	CASSEIEAFF	TGTGCCAGCAGTGAGATTGAAGCTTTCTTT
.	once	TRBJ2-7	TRBV4-1	CASSQVEGTYEQYF	TGCGCCAGCAGCCAAGTCGAGGGGACCTACGAGCAGTACTTC
.	few	TRBJ2-6	TRBV24-1	CATSETNSGANVLTF	TGTGCCACCAGTGAGACGAACTCTGGGGCCAACGTCCTGACTTTC
.	.	TRBJ1-2	TRBV6-2/TRBV6-3	CASSQTATNYGYTF	TGTGCCAGCAGCCAGACAGCAACTAACTATGGCTACACCTTC
TRBD1	.	TRBJ1-5	TRBV2	CASSPTGGVDPNQPQHF	TGTGCCAGCTCGCCGACAGGGGGCGTGGATCCGAATCAGCCCCAGCATTTT
.	once	TRBJ1-2	TRBV19	CASSIARFNYGYTF	TGTGCCAGTAGTATAGCCAGATTTAACTATGGCTACACCTTC
TRBD2	.	TRBJ2-4	TRBV7-2	CASSLESLAGALAKNIQYF	TGTGCCAGCAGCTTAGAGTCCCTAGCGGGGGCCTTAGCCAAAAACATTCAGTACTTC
.	.	TRBJ2-7	TRBV7-9	CASSLGEILYEQYF	TGTGCCAGCAGCTTAGGAGAAATCCTTTACGAGCAGTACTTC
.	.	TRBJ2-1	TRBV9	CASSVDTATYNEQFF	TGTGCCAGCAGCGTAGACACTGCAACCTACAATGAGCAGTTCTTC
.	.	TRBJ1-4	TRBV25-1	CASSPGRFWGSELFF	TGTGCCAGCAGTCCGGGACGGTTCTGGGGATCGGAACTGTTTTTT
TRBD2	.	TRBJ2-3	TRBV7-7	CASSLSGGPDTQYF	TGTGCCAGCAGCTTAAGCGGGGGGCCAGATACGCAGTATTTT
TRBD1	.	TRBJ1-2	TRBV6-4	CASSALGGTGVGYTF	TGTGCCAGCAGTGCCTTGGGAGGGACAGGGGTCGGCTACACCTTC
.	.	TRBJ1-5	TRBV7-6	CASSLGGWGEQPQHF	TGTGCCAGCAGCTTAGGCGGATGGGGGGAACAGCCCCAGCATTTT
.	.	TRBJ2-4	TRBV10-2	CATRPEGNIQYF	TGCGCCACCCGCCCAGAAGGGAACATTCAGTACTTC
.	.	TRBJ1-2	TRBV6-6	CASSSYEGYGYTF	TGTGCCAGCAGTTCCTACGAGGGCTATGGCTACACCTTC
.	.	TRBJ1-1	TRBV27	CASSLGRVARANTEAFF	TGTGCCAGCAGTTTAGGGCGGGTGGCCCGCGCGAACACTGAAGCTTTCTTT
TRBD1	.	TRBJ1-2	TRBV19	CASTDRGRGGYTF	TGTGCCAGTACCGACAGGGGACGGGGTGGCTACACCTTC
.	.	TRBJ2-3	TRBV7-2	CASIKNPTSTDTQYF	TGTGCCAGCATCAAAAATCCTACTAGTACAGATACGCAGTATTTT
TRBD1	.	TRBJ1-2	TRBV5-1	CASSLSQGAPDGYTF	TGCGCCAGCAGCTTGAGCCAGGGGGCGCCGGATGGCTACACCTTC
.	.	TRBJ2-7	TRBV5-6	CASSFGQIGAEQYF	TGTGCCAGCAGCTTCGGACAGATAGGCGCCGAGCAGTACTTC
.	.	TRBJ2-3	TRBV5-1	CASSWLGGRRDTQYF	TGCGCCAGCAGCTGGTTGGGGGGCAGGAGAGATACGCAGTATTTT
.	.	TRBJ2-7	TRBV7-9	CASSPPSSYEQYF	TGTGCCAGCAGCCCGCCCAGCTCCTACGAGCAGTACTTC
.	.	TRBJ1-5	TRBV28	CASSLYGGQPQHF	TGTGCCAGCAGTTTGTACGGGGGTCAGCCCCAGCATTTT
.	.	TRBJ2-4	TRBV19	CASSEFNKNIQYF	TGTGCCAGTAGCGAATTCAACAAAAACATTCAGTACTTC
.	.	TRBJ2-3	TRBV14	CASSPPVTSWPDTQYF	TGTGCCAGCAGCCCACCCGTAACTAGCTGGCCAGATACGCAGTATTTT
.	.	TRBJ1-1	TRBV7-2	CASGDPVNTEAFF	TGTGCCAGCGGCGATCCGGTAAACACTGAAGCTTTCTTT
.	.	TRBJ1-5	TRBV28	CASSFGSQPQHF	TGTGCCAGCAGTTTCGGTTCACAGCCCCAGCATTTT
.	.	TRBJ1-2	TRBV11-2	CASSRAPTRGGYTF	TGTGCCAGCAGCCGAGCCCCGACTAGGGGGGGCTACACCTTC
TRBD1	.	TRBJ1-2	TRBV10-2	CASSETGGEVYTF	TGCGCCAGCAGCGAGACAGGGGGCGAGGTCTACACCTTC
.	.	TRBJ1-2	TRBV28	CASKGGYGYTF	TGTGCCAGCAAAGGAGGGTATGGCTACACCTTC
.	.	TRBJ2-5	TRBV3-1/TRBV3-2	CASSQGRKETQYF	TGTGCCAGCAGCCAGGGTCGAAAAGAGACCCAGTACTTC
.	.	TRBJ2-7	TRBV3-1/TRBV3-2	CASSQPGPRYEQYF	TGTGCCAGCAGCCAACCGGGACCAAGATACGAGCAGTACTTC